This TCR beta chain appears in the sequencing data of a study of blood T cell repertoires in COVID-19. Study overall: Samples taken during acute and convalescent COVID-19 were collected in the United States, Italy and Spain. T cells, B-cell-depleted T cells, or PBMCs supplied cDNA or gDNA.

In the authors' methods: Amplifying reference gene primers gave estimates of nucleated cell counts. Generated by immunoSEQ multiplex PCR, the TCRdb table keeps only in-frame clones and is missing some. D and trimming come from the DNA, and the V and J calls and clone size come from that table. Of under 200,000 clones listed, less than 90% are singletons. V lost 1 base to trimming and J lost 4 bases, with 13 bases between them. The CDR3 length is 15 residues. Germline values: CDR1 MNHNS, CDR2 SASEGT. J is TRBJ1-2 and V is TRBV6-1; D unclear. Sequenced material: peripheral blood. This TCR was recovered from a man between 18 and 35 years old with active or convalescent COVID-19. In DNA, the CDR3 is TGTGCCAGCAGTGAAGGGCAAGAGGTGATCTATGGCTACACCTTC. Translating it yields CASSEGQEVIYGYTF.